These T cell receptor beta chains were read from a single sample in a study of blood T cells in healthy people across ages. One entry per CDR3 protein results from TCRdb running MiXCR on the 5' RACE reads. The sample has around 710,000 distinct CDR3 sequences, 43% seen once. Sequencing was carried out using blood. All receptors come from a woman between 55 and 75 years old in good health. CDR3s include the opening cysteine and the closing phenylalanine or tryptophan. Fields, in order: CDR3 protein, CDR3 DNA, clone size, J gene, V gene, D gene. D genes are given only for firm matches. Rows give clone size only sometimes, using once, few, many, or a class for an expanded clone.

CDR3: CSAPIRPTSYEQYF
DNA: TGCAGTGCCCCGATCCGCCCAACCTCCTACGAGCAGTACTTC
size: NA
J: TRBJ2-7
V: TRBV20-1
D: NA

CDR3: CAISERQGIADTQYF
DNA: TGTGCCATCAGTGAGCGGCAGGGAATTGCAGATACGCAGTATTTT
size: NA
J: TRBJ2-3
V: TRBV10-3
D: NA

CDR3: CSVRTGGAKQPQHF
DNA: TGCAGCGTACGGACAGGGGGCGCGAAACAGCCCCAGCATTTT
size: NA
J: TRBJ1-5
V: TRBV29-1
D: TRBD1

CDR3: CSARVFGDPSDYEQYF
DNA: TGCAGTGCTAGAGTCTTTGGGGACCCGAGTGACTACGAGCAGTACTTC
size: few
J: TRBJ2-7
V: TRBV20-1
D: NA

CDR3: CASSDPQGNTGELFF
DNA: TGTGCCAGCAGTGACCCCCAGGGAAACACCGGGGAGCTGTTTTTT
size: NA
J: TRBJ2-2
V: TRBV6-1
D: NA

CDR3: CASSYHRTGKANYGYTF
DNA: TGTGCCAGCAGTTACCATAGGACAGGCAAAGCTAACTATGGCTACACCTTC
size: NA
J: TRBJ1-2
V: TRBV6-5
D: TRBD1

CDR3: CSAKGRGELFF
DNA: TGCAGTGCTAAAGGGCGCGGGGAGCTGTTTTTT
size: NA
J: TRBJ2-2
V: TRBV20-1
D: NA

CDR3: CASSQDRTSGGAPYNEQFF
DNA: TGTGCCAGCAGCCAAGATAGAACTAGCGGGGGGGCCCCCTACAATGAGCAGTTCTTC
size: NA
J: TRBJ2-1
V: TRBV3-1
D: TRBD2

CDR3: CSVPGGGTGELFF
DNA: TGCAGCGTCCCAGGGGGGGGCACCGGGGAGCTGTTTTTT
size: few
J: TRBJ2-2
V: TRBV29-1
D: NA

CDR3: CASSVGGSQSYEQYF
DNA: TGTGCCAGCAGCGTAGGGGGTTCGCAATCCTACGAGCAGTACTTC
size: few
J: TRBJ2-7
V: TRBV9
D: NA

CDR3: CASSLSGGGSYEQYF
DNA: TGTGCCAGCAGCTTAAGCGGGGGCGGATCCTACGAGCAGTACTTC
size: many
J: TRBJ2-7
V: TRBV7-6
D: TRBD2

CDR3: CASSLFGGVTVMTEAFF
DNA: TGTGCCAGCAGTTTATTCGGGGGCGTAACCGTAATGACTGAAGCTTTCTTT
size: few
J: TRBJ1-1
V: TRBV27
D: NA

CDR3: CASSPGLSTDAQYF
DNA: TGTGCCAGCAGTCCGGGACTGAGCACAGATGCGCAGTATTTT
size: NA
J: TRBJ2-3
V: TRBV6-5
D: NA

CDR3: CAITEPYGYTF
DNA: TGTGCCATCACCGAACCCTATGGCTACACCTTC
size: many
J: TRBJ1-2
V: TRBV6-1
D: NA

CDR3: CASRRLAASYEQYF
DNA: TGTGCCAGCCGCCGGCTAGCGGCCTCCTACGAGCAGTACTTC
size: many
J: TRBJ2-7
V: TRBV6-2/TRBV6-3
D: TRBD2

CDR3: CSARDAGGFNTGELFF
DNA: TGCAGTGCTAGAGATGCAGGGGGCTTCAACACCGGGGAGCTGTTTTTT
size: NA
J: TRBJ2-2
V: TRBV20-1
D: TRBD1

CDR3: CASSPRQTYNEQFF
DNA: TGCGCCAGCAGCCCGAGACAGACCTACAATGAGCAGTTCTTC
size: NA
J: TRBJ2-1
V: TRBV5-1
D: NA

CDR3: CATSPRIRVGDTQYF
DNA: TGTGCCACCAGCCCACGTATCAGGGTGGGAGATACGCAGTATTTT
size: NA
J: TRBJ2-3
V: TRBV15
D: NA

CDR3: CASSLGLPVTQYF
DNA: TGTGCCAGCAGCTTAGGGCTCCCCGTGACCCAGTACTTC
size: NA
J: TRBJ2-5
V: TRBV7-2
D: NA

CDR3: CASSPSGLVTNEQFF
DNA: TGTGCCAGCAGCCCTTCGGGACTCGTCACCAATGAGCAGTTCTTC
size: NA
J: TRBJ2-1
V: TRBV3-1
D: NA

CDR3: CSVVGGADFNEQFF
DNA: TGCAGCGTTGTGGGGGGGGCTGATTTCAATGAGCAGTTCTTC
size: NA
J: TRBJ2-1
V: TRBV29-1
D: NA

CDR3: CASSSQGIGTEAFF
DNA: TGCGCCAGCAGCTCTCAGGGGATCGGGACTGAAGCTTTCTTT
size: few
J: TRBJ1-1
V: TRBV5-1
D: NA

CDR3: CSVARQGVDEQFF
DNA: TGCAGCGTTGCAAGACAGGGGGTCGATGAGCAGTTCTTC
size: NA
J: TRBJ2-1
V: TRBV29-1
D: TRBD1